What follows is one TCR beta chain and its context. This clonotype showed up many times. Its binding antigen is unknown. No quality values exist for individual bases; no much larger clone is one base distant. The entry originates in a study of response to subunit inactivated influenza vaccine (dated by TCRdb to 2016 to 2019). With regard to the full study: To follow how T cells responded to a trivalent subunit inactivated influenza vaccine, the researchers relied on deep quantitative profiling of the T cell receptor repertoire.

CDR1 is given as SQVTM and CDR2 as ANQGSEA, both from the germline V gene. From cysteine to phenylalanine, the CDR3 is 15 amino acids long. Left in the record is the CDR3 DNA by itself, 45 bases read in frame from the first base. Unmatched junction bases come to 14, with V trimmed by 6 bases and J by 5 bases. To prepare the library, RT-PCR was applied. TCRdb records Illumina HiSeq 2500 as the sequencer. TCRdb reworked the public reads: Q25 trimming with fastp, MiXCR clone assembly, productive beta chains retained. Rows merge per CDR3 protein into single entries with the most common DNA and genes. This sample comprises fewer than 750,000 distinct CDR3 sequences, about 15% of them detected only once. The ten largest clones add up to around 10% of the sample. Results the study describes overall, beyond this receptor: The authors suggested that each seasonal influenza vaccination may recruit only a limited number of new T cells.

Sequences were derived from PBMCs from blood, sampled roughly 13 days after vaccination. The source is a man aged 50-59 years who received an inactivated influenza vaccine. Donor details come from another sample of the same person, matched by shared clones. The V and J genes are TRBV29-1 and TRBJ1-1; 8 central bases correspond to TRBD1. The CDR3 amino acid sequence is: CSVKTGTDRGTEAFF. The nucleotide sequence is TGCAGCGTCAAAACGGGGACCGACAGGGGAACTGAAGCTTTCTTT.